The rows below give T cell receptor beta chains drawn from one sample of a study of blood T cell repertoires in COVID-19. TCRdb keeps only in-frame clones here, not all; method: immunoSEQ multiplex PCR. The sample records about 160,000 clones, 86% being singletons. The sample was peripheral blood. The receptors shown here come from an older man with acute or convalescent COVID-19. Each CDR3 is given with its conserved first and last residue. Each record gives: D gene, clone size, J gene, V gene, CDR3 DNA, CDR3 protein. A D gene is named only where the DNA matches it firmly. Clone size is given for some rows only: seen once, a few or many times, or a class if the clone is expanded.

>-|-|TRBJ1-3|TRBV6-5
TGTGCCAGCAGTTCACCTTTCACGGGCTCTGGAAACACCATATATTTT
CASSSPFTGSGNTIYF
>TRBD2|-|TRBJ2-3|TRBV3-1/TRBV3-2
TGTGCCAGCAGCCTTGCCGTAGCGGGAGCCGGCACAGATACGCAGTATTTT
CASSLAVAGAGTDTQYF
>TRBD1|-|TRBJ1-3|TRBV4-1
TGCGCCAGCAGCCAATTCACAGGGGGCCTTGGAAACACCATATATTTT
CASSQFTGGLGNTIYF
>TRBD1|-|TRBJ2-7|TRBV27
TGTGCCAGCAACGCCGGGACAGGGGATCGGGAGCAGTACTTC
CASNAGTGDREQYF
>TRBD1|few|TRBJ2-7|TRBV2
TGTGCCAGCAGCATCGGACAGGCTACCTACGAGCAGTACTTC
CASSIGQATYEQYF
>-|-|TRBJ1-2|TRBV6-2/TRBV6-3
TGTGCCAGCAGTCAGGGATCTGGGGGCTACACCTTC
CASSQGSGGYTF
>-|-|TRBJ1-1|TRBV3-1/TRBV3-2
TGTGCCAGCAGCCAAGGCAGGGTCACTGAAGCTTTCTTT
CASSQGRVTEAFF
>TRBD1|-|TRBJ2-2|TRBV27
TGTGCCAGCAGTTTTGGGACAGGGACGACCGGGGAGCTGTTTTTT
CASSFGTGTTGELFF
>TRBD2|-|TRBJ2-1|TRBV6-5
TGTGCCAGCAGGGGGACTAGCGGTGAGCAGTTCTTC
CASRGTSGEQFF
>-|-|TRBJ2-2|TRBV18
TGTGCCAGCTCACCGGGAGGCGAGACCACCGGGGAGCTGTTTTTT
CASSPGGETTGELFF
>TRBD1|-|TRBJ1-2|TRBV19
TGTGCCAGTAGTATTCGGACAGGGGTAATTAACTATGGCTACACCTTC
CASSIRTGVINYGYTF
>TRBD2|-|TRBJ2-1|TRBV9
TGTGCCAGCAGCGTAGCTTCGGCGGGAGGGCCTCTTGAGCAGTTCTTC
CASSVASAGGPLEQFF
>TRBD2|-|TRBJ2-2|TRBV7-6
TGTGCCAGCAGCTTACGAGCGGGAGTATCCGGGGAGCTGTTTTTT
CASSLRAGVSGELFF
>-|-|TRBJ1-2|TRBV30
TGTGCCTGGCACAAAGGGAGTAAGACTAACTATGGCTACACCTTC
CAWHKGSKTNYGYTF
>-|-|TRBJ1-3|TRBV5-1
TGCGCCAGCAGCTCGCAGGGTGATGGAAACACCATATATTTT
CASSSQGDGNTIYF
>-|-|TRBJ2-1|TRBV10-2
TGCGCCAGCAGTGAGATCGGCTTTGGACTTTTGTATGACTACAATGAGCAGTTCTTC
CASSEIGFGLLYDYNEQFF
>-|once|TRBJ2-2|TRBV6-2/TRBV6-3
TGTGCCAGCAGTTACGGGGGCTCCGGGGAGCTGTTTTTT
CASSYGGSGELFF
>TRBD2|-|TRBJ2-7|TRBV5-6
TGTGCCAGCAGCTCCACCGGGACTAGCGGGAGGCTGAGCTCCTACGAGCAGTACTTC
CASSSTGTSGRLSSYEQYF
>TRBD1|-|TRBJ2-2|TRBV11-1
TGTGCCAGCAGCAAAGACAGGGACACCGGGGAGCTGTTTTTT
CASSKDRDTGELFF
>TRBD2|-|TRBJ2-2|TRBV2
TGTGCCAGCACCCTAGCGGGAGGAGGCGCCGGGGAGCTGTTTTTT
CASTLAGGGAGELFF
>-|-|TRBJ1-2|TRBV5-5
TGTGCCAGCAGCCCCTTGACAAACAGTGGCTACACCTTC
CASSPLTNSGYTF
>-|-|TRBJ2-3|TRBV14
TGTGCCAGCAGCCAGTACAGGGGCACAGATACGCAGTATTTT
CASSQYRGTDTQYF
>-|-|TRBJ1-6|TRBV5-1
TGCGCCAGCAGCCGGATTGGGTCGGGTGAGAATTCACCCCTCCACTTT
CASSRIGSGENSPLHF
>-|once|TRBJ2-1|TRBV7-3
TGTGCCAGCAGCTTAGGAACGCCTAGCTCCTACAATGAGCAGTTCTTC
CASSLGTPSSYNEQFF
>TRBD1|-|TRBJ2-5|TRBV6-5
TGTGCCAGCATGAGGACAGGAGACCCTTCTAGGACCCAGTACTTC
CASMRTGDPSRTQYF
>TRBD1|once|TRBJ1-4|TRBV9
TGTGCCAGCAGCACAGGACAGGGCGCCAATGAAAAACTGTTTTTT
CASSTGQGANEKLFF
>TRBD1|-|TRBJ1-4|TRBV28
TGTGCCAGCAGTTTAGGGACAGATAATGAAAAACTGTTTTTT
CASSLGTDNEKLFF
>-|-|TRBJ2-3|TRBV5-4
TGTGCCAGCAGCTTGAAGACTAGTTTCCCAGATACGCAGTATTTT
CASSLKTSFPDTQYF
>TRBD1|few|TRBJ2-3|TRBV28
TGTGCCAGCAGTACGACAGGGGCAGATACGCAGTATTTT
CASSTTGADTQYF